A selection of T cell receptor beta chains follows, all from one sample in a study of cytomegalovirus exposure and HLA in healthy donors. Using immunoSEQ multiplex PCR, the repertoire was profiled, and TCRdb retains in-frame clones only, with some absent. The table lists about 110,000 clones. Sequencing used PBMCs. Receptors originate from a man aged 50 to 59 in good health and CMV-seronegative. Each CDR3 is given with its conserved first and last residue. D genes are given only for firm matches.

V	J	D	CDR3	DNA
TRBV7-3	TRBJ2-1	TRBD2	CASSYLAGGKEIYNEQFF	TGTGCCAGCAGCTATCTAGCGGGAGGAAAGGAGATATACAATGAGCAGTTCTTC
TRBV9	TRBJ2-1	TRBD2	CASSLAGAYNEQFF	TGTGCCAGCAGTCTAGCGGGAGCCTACAATGAGCAGTTCTTC
TRBV18	TRBJ1-1	-	CASSPPNQGENTEAFF	TGTGCCAGCTCACCACCGAATCAAGGGGAGAACACTGAAGCTTTCTTT
TRBV7-6	TRBJ2-1	TRBD1	CASSTTGGEQFF	TGTGCCAGCAGCACGACAGGGGGGGAGCAGTTCTTC
TRBV11-3	TRBJ2-7	TRBD1	CASSSRTGGSYEQYF	TGTGCCAGCAGCTCTCGGACAGGGGGCTCCTACGAGCAGTACTTC
TRBV5-6	TRBJ1-2	-	CASSAGSGYGYGYTF	TGTGCCAGCAGCGCAGGCTCAGGGTACGGCTATGGCTACACCTTC
TRBV7-2	TRBJ2-7	TRBD1	CASSLVTGGSPARSYEQYF	TGTGCCAGCAGCTTAGTGACAGGGGGCAGCCCAGCTAGGAGCTACGAGCAGTACTTC
TRBV7-6	TRBJ2-3	-	CASSVKGRSTDTQYF	TGTGCCAGCAGCGTAAAGGGGCGAAGCACAGATACGCAGTATTTT
TRBV11-2	TRBJ2-7	-	CASSRQATLVYEQYF	TGTGCCAGCAGCCGCCAGGCCACCCTTGTGTACGAGCAGTACTTC
TRBV11-3	TRBJ2-5	TRBD2	CASSSLAAGWETQYF	TGTGCCAGCAGCTCACTAGCGGCGGGGTGGGAGACCCAGTACTTC
TRBV7-3	TRBJ1-4	TRBD1	CASSAHQGAKLFF	TGTGCCAGCAGCGCCCACCAGGGGGCAAAACTGTTTTTT
TRBV4-2	TRBJ2-5	TRBD2	CASSQGTSGGEETQYF	TGTGCCAGCAGCCAAGGGACTAGCGGGGGAGAAGAGACCCAGTACTTC
TRBV7-9	TRBJ1-1	-	CASSPREGTEAFF	TGTGCCAGCAGCCCCCGAGAGGGAACTGAAGCTTTCTTT
TRBV6-1	TRBJ1-2	-	CASSDQGGYGYTF	TGTGCCAGCAGTGACCAGGGCGGCTATGGCTACACCTTC
TRBV19	TRBJ2-7	TRBD2	CASSQAVAGLTYEQYF	TGTGCCAGTAGTCAAGCGGTAGCGGGGTTAACCTACGAGCAGTACTTC
TRBV6-6	TRBJ2-5	TRBD2	CASRLAGGVETQYF	TGTGCCAGCAGACTAGCGGGGGGTGTGGAGACCCAGTACTTC
TRBV11-3	TRBJ1-1	-	CASSSRTEMFAEAFF	TGTGCCAGCAGCTCCAGGACTGAGATGTTCGCTGAAGCTTTCTTT
TRBV5-1	TRBJ2-7	-	CASRRDSSSYEQYF	TGCGCCAGCAGACGGGACTCGAGCTCCTACGAGCAGTACTTC
TRBV19	TRBJ1-2	-	CASSIAGQGNYGYTF	TGTGCCAGTAGTATAGCGGGCCAGGGTAACTATGGCTACACCTTC
TRBV13	TRBJ2-2	-	CASSREGGAGTGELFF	TGTGCCAGCAGCAGGGAGGGGGGGGCCGGTACCGGGGAGCTGTTTTTT
TRBV29-1	TRBJ1-2	TRBD1	CSVDWGQGNGYTF	TGCAGCGTTGATTGGGGACAGGGTAATGGCTACACCTTC
TRBV19	TRBJ1-2	TRBD1	CASSIDLAGGAYGYTF	TGTGCCAGTAGTATAGATCTGGCAGGGGGCGCCTATGGCTACACCTTC
TRBV4-1	TRBJ1-2	-	CASSQDRLYGYTF	TGCGCCAGCAGCCAAGACAGGCTCTATGGCTACACCTTC
TRBV19	TRBJ1-1	-	CASRLAPQGLVTEAFF	TGTGCCAGTAGGCTGGCCCCGCAGGGGCTGGTCACTGAAGCTTTCTTT
TRBV2	TRBJ1-3	-	CASRREPGNTIYF	TGTGCCAGCAGGCGGGAGCCTGGAAACACCATATATTTT
TRBV7-8	TRBJ1-2	TRBD1	CASSLSRLNRGYGYTF	TGTGCCAGCAGCTTGAGTAGATTGAACAGGGGGTATGGCTACACCTTC
TRBV4-1	TRBJ2-5	TRBD1	CASSRGQGEPAQYF	TGCGCCAGCAGCCGCGGACAGGGGGAGCCGGCCCAGTACTTC
TRBV5-8	TRBJ2-2	-	CASRAAGENTGELFF	TGTGCCAGCAGGGCGGCCGGTGAGAACACCGGGGAGCTGTTTTTT
TRBV19	TRBJ1-6	TRBD1	CASSIHDRAGSPLHF	TGTGCCAGTAGTATCCATGACAGGGCGGGCTCACCCCTCCACTTT
TRBV7-9	TRBJ1-3	TRBD1	CASSSRDRGYSGNTIYF	TGTGCCAGCAGCTCACGGGACAGGGGTTACTCTGGAAACACCATATATTTT
TRBV5-4	TRBJ1-2	TRBD1	CASSLAGGVNGYTF	TGTGCCAGCAGCTTGGCAGGGGGCGTCAATGGCTACACCTTC
TRBV7-3	TRBJ2-3	-	CASSYGTPSTDTQYF	TGTGCCAGCAGCTACGGGACTCCTAGCACAGATACGCAGTATTTT
TRBV29-1	TRBJ1-1	-	CSARLSIKGENTEAFF	TGCAGCGCCAGACTGAGCATTAAAGGGGAGAACACTGAAGCTTTCTTT
TRBV4-1	TRBJ2-3	TRBD2	CASSQRASGRDTQYF	TGCGCCAGCAGCCAGCGGGCAAGCGGGAGAGATACGCAGTATTTT
TRBV2	TRBJ1-1	-	CANRVESEAFF	TGTGCCAACCGGGTGGAGAGCGAAGCTTTCTTT
TRBV10-3	TRBJ2-7	TRBD1	CAISPGQSTYEQYF	TGTGCCATCAGTCCGGGACAGTCTACCTACGAGCAGTACTTC
TRBV4-1	TRBJ2-2	-	CASSQVPRPARGGYTGELFF	TGCGCCAGCAGCCAAGTCCCACGCCCCGCCCGAGGAGGCTACACCGGGGAGCTGTTTTTT
TRBV19	TRBJ1-3	TRBD1	CASSINFWDRHSGNTIYF	TGTGCCAGTAGTATAAACTTTTGGGACAGACACTCTGGAAACACCATATATTTT
TRBV9	TRBJ1-1	-	CASSVAEAHLGTEAFF	TGTGCCAGCAGCGTAGCGGAAGCGCACCTTGGCACTGAAGCTTTCTTT
TRBV15	TRBJ1-1	-	CATSRDYPEMNTEAFF	TGTGCCACCAGCAGAGATTATCCTGAGATGAACACTGAAGCTTTCTTT
TRBV15	TRBJ1-4	TRBD1	CATSREQGVEKLFF	TGTGCCACCAGCAGGGAACAGGGGGTTGAAAAACTGTTTTTT
TRBV7-2	TRBJ1-5	-	CASSLLAGKGQPQHF	TGTGCCAGCAGCTTATTAGCCGGGAAGGGCCAGCCCCAGCATTTT
TRBV4-1	TRBJ2-7	TRBD1	CASSRGGSYEQYF	TGCGCCAGCAGCCGAGGGGGCAGCTACGAGCAGTACTTC
TRBV5-1	TRBJ1-2	-	CASSLAQSNYGYTF	TGCGCCAGCAGCTTGGCTCAGTCTAACTATGGCTACACCTTC
TRBV5-8	TRBJ2-7	TRBD1	CASRKRGQGAYEQYF	TGTGCCAGCAGAAAAAGGGGACAGGGGGCTTACGAGCAGTACTTC
TRBV7-2	TRBJ2-1	-	CASSRGLRNEQFF	TGTGCCAGCTCGCGGGGACTCAGGAATGAGCAGTTCTTC
TRBV2	TRBJ1-5	-	CASRNHRADQPQHF	TGTGCCAGCAGGAACCACAGGGCTGATCAGCCCCAGCATTTT
TRBV6-1	TRBJ2-7	-	CASRNGIEQYF	TGTGCCAGCAGAAACGGGATCGAGCAGTACTTC
TRBV6-5	TRBJ1-1	-	CASSRMNTEAFF	TGTGCCAGCTCCAGGATGAACACTGAAGCTTTCTTT
TRBV27	TRBJ1-5	-	CASSARGYNQPQHF	TGTGCCAGCAGTGCGCGGGGTTACAATCAGCCCCAGCATTTT
TRBV7-9	TRBJ2-2	-	CASGTSNTGELFF	TGTGCCAGCGGGACTTCTAACACCGGGGAGCTGTTTTTT
TRBV11-2	TRBJ2-7	-	CASSLDGVSSYEQYF	TGTGCCAGCAGCTTAGACGGGGTCAGCTCCTACGAGCAGTACTTC
TRBV12-5	TRBJ2-7	-	CASGLIGGPYEQYF	TGTGCTAGTGGTTTGATCGGGGGGCCCTACGAGCAGTACTTC
TRBV18	TRBJ2-3	-	CASSPPTVPVTQYF	TGTGCCAGCTCACCACCGACAGTGCCGGTTACGCAGTATTTT
TRBV5-1	TRBJ2-1	TRBD2	CASSLILAGDNEQFF	TGCGCCAGCAGCTTGATTCTAGCGGGGGATAATGAGCAGTTCTTC